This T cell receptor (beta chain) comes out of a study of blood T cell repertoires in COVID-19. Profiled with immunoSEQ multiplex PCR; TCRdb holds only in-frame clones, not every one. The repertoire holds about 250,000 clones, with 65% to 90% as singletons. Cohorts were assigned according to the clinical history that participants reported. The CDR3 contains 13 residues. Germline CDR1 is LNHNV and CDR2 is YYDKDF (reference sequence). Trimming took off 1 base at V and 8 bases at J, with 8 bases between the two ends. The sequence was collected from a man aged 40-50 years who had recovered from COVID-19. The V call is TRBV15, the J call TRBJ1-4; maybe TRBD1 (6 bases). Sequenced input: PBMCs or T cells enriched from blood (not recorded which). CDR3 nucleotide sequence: TGTGCCACCAGCAGAGGACAGGACGAAAAACTGTTTTTT. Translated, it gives CATSRGQDEKLFF.